Listed below are T cell receptor beta chains from one sample, sequenced in a study of T-cell memory formation after mild COVID-19. MiXCR, applied by TCRdb to the 5' RACE reads, yields one record per CDR3 protein. The table shows more than 85,000 distinct CDR3 sequences, with roughly 11% occurring only once. The sequenced sample consisted of PBMCs or a T cell subset sorted from them (not recorded which). These receptors came from a man aged 18 to 30 who had mild COVID-19 (a few samples of this study predate the infection). Cell type and time point are not known. The CDR3 runs from the conserved cysteine through the conserved F or W. Fields, in order: V gene, D gene, J gene, CDR3 protein. D genes are given only for firm matches.

TRBV27,TRBD1,TRBJ2-2,CASSPGTDLNTGELFF
TRBV28,NA,TRBJ2-2,CASCSILSLNTGELFF
TRBV7-9,NA,TRBJ1-1,CASSPSGGMNTEAFF
TRBV7-3,NA,TRBJ1-2,CASSATGTGNYGYTF
TRBV19,NA,TRBJ2-7,CASSGGSSNEQYF
TRBV12-3/TRBV12-4,NA,TRBJ2-3,CASSFEETSTDTQYF
TRBV11-2,TRBD2,TRBJ2-3,CASSLDSGDDTQYF
TRBV6-5,NA,TRBJ1-2,CASSYSVGVRGYTF
TRBV7-9,NA,TRBJ2-3,CASSPVGTGSSTDTQYF
TRBV6-5,NA,TRBJ2-7,CASSYSVGRSSYEQYF
TRBV5-5,TRBD1,TRBJ2-6,CASSWTGESLLANVLTF
TRBV6-5,NA,TRBJ1-5,CASSFDRDEPQHF
TRBV30,NA,TRBJ1-5,CAWSVVYGRNQPQHF
TRBV15,TRBD2,TRBJ2-1,CATSDTSGPGDEQFF
TRBV23-1,NA,TRBJ1-2,CASSQLPVRYGYTF
TRBV15,NA,TRBJ2-5,CATSRLSITGYQETQYF
TRBV12-3/TRBV12-4,NA,TRBJ1-1,CASSSGDSNTEAFF
TRBV4-1,NA,TRBJ2-3,CASSQAPGGGEDTQYF
TRBV6-5,TRBD2,TRBJ2-1,CASSPTSGSSYNEQFF
TRBV9,TRBD1,TRBJ2-5,CASSVGIRGGETQYF
TRBV2,TRBD2,TRBJ2-2,CASSVRSGSTGELFF
TRBV9,NA,TRBJ2-3,CASSLDSPTDTQYF
TRBV28,TRBD1,TRBJ1-6,CASSKQGAPSPLHF
TRBV6-6,NA,TRBJ1-5,CASSTDRPGDQPQHF
TRBV9,NA,TRBJ2-5,CASSVGDRTGETQYF
TRBV7-9,NA,TRBJ2-4,CASSLGSGNAKNIQYF
TRBV29-1,TRBD1,TRBJ1-2,CSVGGQGPGYTF
TRBV6-5,NA,TRBJ2-3,CASTCCYFWGTDDTDTQYF
TRBV27,NA,TRBJ1-2,CASSLRQNYGYTF
TRBV15,NA,TRBJ1-5,CATSRVGSGQPQHF
TRBV7-2,NA,TRBJ2-3,CASSLGRQAGDTQYF
TRBV4-1,NA,TRBJ2-3,CASSHTWRGSTDTQYF
TRBV7-2,TRBD1,TRBJ1-5,CASSRTGGYSNQPQHF
TRBV4-3,TRBD2,TRBJ2-3,CASSQDFGGTGADTQYF
TRBV9,NA,TRBJ2-2,CASSGSGSNTGELFF
TRBV7-9,NA,TRBJ1-6,CASSSDGNSPLHF
TRBV7-8,NA,TRBJ2-1,CASRHTGTPNEQFF
TRBV14,NA,TRBJ2-1,CASSQASGFSYNEQFF
TRBV7-9,NA,TRBJ1-1,CASSFSGEAFF
TRBV27,TRBD1,TRBJ1-1,CASSPSTGTGGEAFF
TRBV11-2,NA,TRBJ2-3,CASSLVGSRTDTQYF
TRBV4-1,TRBD2,TRBJ2-2,CASSQEGGRRVAGELFF
TRBV7-9,NA,TRBJ2-1,CASSYPGLIDNEQFF